This T cell receptor (beta chain) was captured by sequencing in a study of ipilimumab plus nivolumab after autologous stem cell transplantation. The CDR3 spans 13 residues. Germline V gene sequence: CDR1 MGHRA, CDR2 YSYEKL. Trimming shortened V by 3 bases and J by 4 bases, and 9 bases separated the two germline ends. Data came from immunoSEQ multiplex PCR; TCRdb stores just in-frame clones and leaves some out. In the table there are 17,000 or so clones, about 65% of which are singletons. The TCR sequence derives from a male donor with diffuse large B-cell lymphoma. This rearrangement joins TRBV4-1 to TRBJ1-2; no definite D call. The starting material was PBMCs, obtained in a trial of ipilimumab plus nivolumab as post-transplant consolidation. The CDR3 bases are TGCGCCAGCAGCCATACGGGCCTCTATGGCTACACCTTC. It encodes CASSHTGLYGYTF.